This T cell receptor (beta chain) is drawn from a study of blood T cells in healthy people across ages. This clonotype came up a few times. V lost 1 base and J lost 11, with 12 bases in between. The CDR3 is made up of 12 amino acids. CDR1 SQVTM and CDR2 ANQGSEA come from the germline V gene. The authors ran a second PCR of 7 to 11 cycles using a sample-barcoded 5' primer and a J-beta primer mix. The template-switch adaptor, which had 12 random nucleotides, put a tag on each cDNA molecule. TCRdb reprocessed the 5' RACE reads with MiXCR, giving one entry per CDR3 protein. This sample has approximately 1.5 million distinct CDR3 sequences, with roughly 43% found just once.

Sequencing used blood. The TCR sequence derives from a woman under 30 in good health. The chain employs TRBV29-1 and TRBJ1-5; a weak D match, TRBD1 (6 bases). CDR3 coding DNA: TGCAGCGTTGAAGGGACAGACGGGGCCCAGCATTTT. Amino acid sequence: CSVEGTDGAQHF.